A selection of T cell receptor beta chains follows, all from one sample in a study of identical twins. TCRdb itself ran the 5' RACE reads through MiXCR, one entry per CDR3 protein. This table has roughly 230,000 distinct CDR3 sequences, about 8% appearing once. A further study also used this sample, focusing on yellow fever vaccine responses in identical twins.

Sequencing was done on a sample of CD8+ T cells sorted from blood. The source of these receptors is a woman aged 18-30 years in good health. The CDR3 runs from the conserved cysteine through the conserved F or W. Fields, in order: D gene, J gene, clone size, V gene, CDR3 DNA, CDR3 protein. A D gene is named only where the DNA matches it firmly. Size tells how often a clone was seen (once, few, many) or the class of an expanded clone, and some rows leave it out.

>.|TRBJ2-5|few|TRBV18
TGTGCCAGCTCCCGGGCTGACGAAGAGACCCAGTACTTC
CASSRADEETQYF
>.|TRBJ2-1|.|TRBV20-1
TGCAGTGCTAGAGATGAGGGTTTGACCAATGAGCAGTTCTTC
CSARDEGLTNEQFF
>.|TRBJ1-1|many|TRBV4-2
TGTGCCAGCAGCCAAGATGAGGGAGAAGCTTTCTTT
CASSQDEGEAFF
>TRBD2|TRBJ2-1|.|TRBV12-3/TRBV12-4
TGTGCCAGCAGCCCACTAGCGGGAGGGCCCTACAATGAGCAGTTCTTC
CASSPLAGGPYNEQFF
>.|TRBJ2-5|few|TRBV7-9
TGTGCCAGCAGCTTAGTCGGGATTCAAGAGACCCAGTACTTC
CASSLVGIQETQYF
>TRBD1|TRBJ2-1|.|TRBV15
TGTGCCACCAGCAGAGACCTTGGACAGGGTTTTGATGAGCAGTTCTTC
CATSRDLGQGFDEQFF
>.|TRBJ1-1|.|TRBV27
TGTGCCAGCAGTGTGAGGGACTTGAACACTGAAGCTTTCTTT
CASSVRDLNTEAFF
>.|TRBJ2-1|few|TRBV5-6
TGTGCCAGCAGCTTGGCGGCGTCGTCGACCTCCAACAATGAGCAGTTCTTC
CASSLAASSTSNNEQFF
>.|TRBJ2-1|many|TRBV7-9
TGTGCCAGCAGCTTAGCCTTGGACAATGAGCAGTTCTTC
CASSLALDNEQFF
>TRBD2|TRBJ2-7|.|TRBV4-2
TGTGCCAGCAGCCAAGATAGGGGCGGGGGCTACGAGCAGTACTTC
CASSQDRGGGYEQYF
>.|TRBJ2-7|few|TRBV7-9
TGTGCCAGCAGCTTACTGAGGGAGGCCAACGAGCAGTACTTC
CASSLLREANEQYF
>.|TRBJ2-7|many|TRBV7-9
TGTGCCAGCAAGAGGGGGGACTCCGAGCAGTACTTC
CASKRGDSEQYF
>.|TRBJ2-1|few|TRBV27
TGTGCCAGCAGTTTAGGGACCCCCTACAATGAGCAGTTCTTC
CASSLGTPYNEQFF
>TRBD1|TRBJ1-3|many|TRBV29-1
TGCAGCGTTCTGACAGGGGATTCAGGAAACACCATATATTTT
CSVLTGDSGNTIYF
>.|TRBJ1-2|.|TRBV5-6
TGTGCCAGCAGCTTGTGGGCGGCCCTCTATGGCTACACCTTC
CASSLWAALYGYTF
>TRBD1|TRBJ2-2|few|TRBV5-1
TGCGCCAGCAGCTTGTTCCAGACAGGGGGCGTCGGGGAGCTGTTTTTT
CASSLFQTGGVGELFF
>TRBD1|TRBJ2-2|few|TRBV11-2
TGTGCCAGCAGCCACATGGTCGGGACAGCCTTGGGGGAGCTGTTTTTT
CASSHMVGTALGELFF
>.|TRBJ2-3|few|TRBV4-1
TGCGCCAGCAGCCCTATGGGACGGGAGAGCACAGATACGCAGTATTTT
CASSPMGRESTDTQYF
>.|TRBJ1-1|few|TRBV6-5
TGTGCCAGCAGTTACTCTCCAATTTCTTATGCTTTCTTT
CASSYSPISYAFF
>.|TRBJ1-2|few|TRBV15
TGTGCCACCAGCTGGGTGACAGGCGCACTCTCGGATGGCTACACCTTC
CATSWVTGALSDGYTF
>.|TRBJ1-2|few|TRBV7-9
TGTGCCAGCAGCTTACCCGGTGGCTACACCTTC
CASSLPGGYTF
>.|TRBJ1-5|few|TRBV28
TGTGCCAGCAGTAAGGACAGAGAAAATCAGCCCCAGCATTTT
CASSKDRENQPQHF
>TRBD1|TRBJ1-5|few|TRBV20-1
TGCAGTGCTAGAGAACCTTCGACAGGGTTCCTCCAGCCCCAGCATTTT
CSAREPSTGFLQPQHF
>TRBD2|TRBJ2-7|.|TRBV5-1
TGCGCCAGCAGCTTGGCCTCCCTAGCGGGGGGATACGAGCAGTACTTC
CASSLASLAGGYEQYF
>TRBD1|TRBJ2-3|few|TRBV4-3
TGCGCCAGCAGCACGGGGACAGGGACGTCAGATACGCAGTATTTT
CASSTGTGTSDTQYF
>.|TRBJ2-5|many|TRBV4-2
TGTGCCAGCAGCCAAGATCCCGAACGGGAGACCCAGTACTTC
CASSQDPERETQYF
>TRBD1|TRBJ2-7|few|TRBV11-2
TGTGCCAGCAGCTTCGGGACAGGGACGGCCTACGAGCAGTACTTC
CASSFGTGTAYEQYF
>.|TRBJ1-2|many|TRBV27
TGTGCCAGCAGTTTATCAGGGTTTGGCTATGGCTACACCTTC
CASSLSGFGYGYTF
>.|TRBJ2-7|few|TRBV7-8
TGTGCCAGCAGCCCAGGGGTTTTGGACGAGCAGTACTTC
CASSPGVLDEQYF
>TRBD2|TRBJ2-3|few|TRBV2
TGTGCCAGCAGTGAAAGTGGACTAGCGGGCCGGGTGACAGATACGCAGTATTTT
CASSESGLAGRVTDTQYF
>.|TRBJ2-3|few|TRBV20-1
TGCAGTGCTAGCGGAGACAGCACAGATACGCAGTATTTT
CSASGDSTDTQYF
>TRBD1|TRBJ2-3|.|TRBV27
TGTGCCAGCAGCCGGGACAGGGGGTCGCATACGCAGTATTTT
CASSRDRGSHTQYF
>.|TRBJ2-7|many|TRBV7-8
TGTGCCAGCAGCTCCGGACAGAGTGACCACGAGCAGTACTTC
CASSSGQSDHEQYF
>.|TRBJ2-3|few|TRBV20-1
TGCAGTGCCAAAGGATTTCGATTCGTAGATACGCAGTATTTT
CSAKGFRFVDTQYF
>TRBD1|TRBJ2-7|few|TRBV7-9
TGTGCCAGCAGCTCCCGACAGGGGTCCTACGAGCAGTACTTC
CASSSRQGSYEQYF
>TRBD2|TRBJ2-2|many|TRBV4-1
TGCGCCAGCAGCCAAGGGCTAGCGGTCCGGGGCGGCACCGGGGAGCTGTTTTTT
CASSQGLAVRGGTGELFF
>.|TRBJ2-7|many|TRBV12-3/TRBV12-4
TGTGCCAGCAGCTTAGGGGCAGGGTACGCCTACGAGCAGTACTTC
CASSLGAGYAYEQYF
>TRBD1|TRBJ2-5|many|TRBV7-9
TGTGCCAGCAGGCTGGGACAGAATTACGAGACCCAGTACTTC
CASRLGQNYETQYF
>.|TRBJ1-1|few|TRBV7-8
TGTGCCAGCAGCTTAGTCCGGGACTTGAACACTGAAGCTTTCTTT
CASSLVRDLNTEAFF
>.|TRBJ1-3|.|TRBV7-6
TGTGCCAGCAGCCTTACCGTCGGGGGCCGAAACACCATATATTTT
CASSLTVGGRNTIYF
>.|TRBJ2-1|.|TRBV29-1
TGCAGCGTTGAGAGGGGCTCCTACAATGAGCAGTTCTTC
CSVERGSYNEQFF
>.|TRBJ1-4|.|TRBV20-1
TGCAGTGCTCCCTTTCCGGGGTCGGGTTGGGAAAAACTGTTTTTT
CSAPFPGSGWEKLFF